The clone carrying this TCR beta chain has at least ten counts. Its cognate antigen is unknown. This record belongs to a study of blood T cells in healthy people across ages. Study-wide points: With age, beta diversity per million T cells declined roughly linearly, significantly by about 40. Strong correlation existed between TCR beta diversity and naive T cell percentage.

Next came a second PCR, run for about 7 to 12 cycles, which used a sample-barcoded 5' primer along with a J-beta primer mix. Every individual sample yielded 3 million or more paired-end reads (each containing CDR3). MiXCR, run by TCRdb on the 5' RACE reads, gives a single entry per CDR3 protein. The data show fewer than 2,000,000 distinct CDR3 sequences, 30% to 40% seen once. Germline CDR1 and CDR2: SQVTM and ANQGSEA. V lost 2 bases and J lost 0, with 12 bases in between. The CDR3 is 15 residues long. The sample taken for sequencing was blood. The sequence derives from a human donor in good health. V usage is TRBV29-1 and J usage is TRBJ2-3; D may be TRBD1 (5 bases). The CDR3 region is CSVENRLTSTDTQYF. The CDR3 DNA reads TGCAGCGTTGAAAACAGGTTGACTAGCACAGATACGCAGTATTTT.